This T cell receptor beta chain is from a study of response to subunit inactivated influenza vaccine. This clonotype showed up just once. Its antigen is undetermined. Study results and caveats: New T cells are recruited in small numbers by each seasonal influenza vaccination, according to the authors' suggestion.

Via MiXCR, TCRdb re-called the RT-PCR reads, giving one row per CDR3 protein. The repertoire consists of a few hundred thousand distinct CDR3 sequences, with about 14% occurring once and the leading ten covering more than 9.5%. The V gene end was trimmed by 10 bases and the J gene end by 3 bases; junction bases not matched to a gene: 10. This CDR3 has 16 amino acids. Germline-derived CDR1 and CDR2 are MNHEY and SVGEGT. The rearrangement links TRBV6-2 or TRBV6-3 to TRBJ2-2; 11 nucleotides agree with TRBD2. This sequence was found in a man aged 45-65 years who received an inactivated influenza vaccine. Sample: PBMCs from blood, taken roughly 13 days after vaccination. The CDR3 DNA is TGTGCCAACAACTCTGGGACTAGCGGATACACCGGGGAGCTGTTTTTT. As protein: CANNSGTSGYTGELFF.